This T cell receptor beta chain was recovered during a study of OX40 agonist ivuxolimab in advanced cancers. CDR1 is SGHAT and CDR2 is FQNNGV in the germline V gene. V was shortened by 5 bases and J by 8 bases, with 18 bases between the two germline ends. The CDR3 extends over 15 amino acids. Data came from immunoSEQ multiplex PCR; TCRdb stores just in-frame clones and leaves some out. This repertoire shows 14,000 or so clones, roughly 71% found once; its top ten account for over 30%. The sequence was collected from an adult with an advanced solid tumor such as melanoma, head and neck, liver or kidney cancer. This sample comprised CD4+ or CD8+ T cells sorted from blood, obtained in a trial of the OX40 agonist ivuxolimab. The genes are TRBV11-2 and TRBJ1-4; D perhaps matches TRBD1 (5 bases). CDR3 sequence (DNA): TGTGCCAGCAGCCTAGGCGGGAACGGGGGAGAAAAACTGTTTTTT. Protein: CASSLGGNGGEKLFF.